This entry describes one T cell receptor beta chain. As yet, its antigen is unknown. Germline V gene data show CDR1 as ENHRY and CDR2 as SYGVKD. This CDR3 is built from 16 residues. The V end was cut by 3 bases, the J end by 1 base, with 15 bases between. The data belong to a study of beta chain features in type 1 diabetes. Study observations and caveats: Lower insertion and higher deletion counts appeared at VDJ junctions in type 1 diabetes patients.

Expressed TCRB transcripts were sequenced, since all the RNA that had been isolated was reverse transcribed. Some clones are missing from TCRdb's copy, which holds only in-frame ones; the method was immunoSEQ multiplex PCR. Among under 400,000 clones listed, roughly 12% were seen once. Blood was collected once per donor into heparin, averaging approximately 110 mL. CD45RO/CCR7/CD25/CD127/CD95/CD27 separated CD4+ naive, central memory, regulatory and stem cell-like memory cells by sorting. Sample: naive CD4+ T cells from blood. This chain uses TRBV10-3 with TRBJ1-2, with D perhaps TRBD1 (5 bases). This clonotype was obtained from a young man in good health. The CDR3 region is CAISDSEGRVNYGYTF. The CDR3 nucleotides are TGTGCCATCAGTGACTCCGAAGGCAGGGTTAACTATGGCTACACCTTC.